This T cell receptor (beta chain) appears in the sequencing data of a study of regulatory T cells in long-lasting Graves disease. Specified time point: persistent/refractory GD, antithyroid drugs over 5 years with positive TRAb. PBMC-derived RNA was used for the TCR library. Study observations and caveats: TRBV28, TRBJ1-2 and TRBJ2-5 were segments that persistent disease favored. Newly diagnosed patients shared more than 750 public clonotypes; persistent patients shared under 3,000. Small sample size may have lowered accuracy.

Assembly of TCR beta libraries relied on iRepertoire HTBI primers together with Arm-PCR of CDR3 regions. Under the authors' procedure: The samples yielded 55 to 75 TRBV and roughly 15 TRBJ segments. TCRdb independently ran MiXCR on the multiplex PCR reads; one entry per CDR3 protein. TCRdb, not the original authors, processed these V and J calls. The sample includes roughly 400,000 distinct CDR3 sequences, about 21% of them seen just once. Comments on this clonotype: Its antigen is unidentified.

Germline V CDR1 and CDR2: SGDLS, YYNGEE. V was clipped by 3 bases and J by 4 bases; unmatched bases: 8. CDR3 size: 16 residues. V and J are TRBV9 and TRBJ1-3; 9 bases map to TRBD1. The sample here was peripheral blood mononuclear cells (PBMCs), taken when the disease was refractory, from a patient treated with antithyroid drugs. This TCR came from a female donor with Graves disease. CDR3 sequence: CASSASGTGIGNTIYF. In DNA, the CDR3 is TGTGCCAGCAGCGCCTCCGGGACAGGGATAGGAAACACCATATATTTT.